The clone carrying this T cell receptor (beta chain) was counted once. The data derive from a study of T cell changes during pregnancy in multiple sclerosis. The repertoire was sequenced with immunoSEQ multiplex PCR; TCRdb's copy has only in-frame clones and lacks some. The profile shows tens of thousands of clones, around 93% of them singletons. This sample comprised peripheral blood, obtained before pregnancy. This receptor was taken from a female donor with multiple sclerosis, enrolled in a pregnancy study.

CDR3 residues: CASSIKTGWNGYTF. The CDR3, as DNA: TGTGCCAGTAGTATAAAGACAGGGTGGAATGGCTACACCTTC. This chain connects TRBV19 to TRBJ1-2; 7 bases are shared with TRBD1. The junction had 6 bases not matched to a gene; V was cut back by 2 bases and J by 6 bases. CDR1 is LNHDA and CDR2 is SQIVND in the germline V gene (reference sequence). This CDR3 comprises 14 residues.